The rows below give T cell receptor beta chains drawn from one sample of a study of T cells after yellow fever vaccination. TCRdb re-analysed the 5' RACE reads in MiXCR, keeping a single row per CDR3 protein. This table holds about 500,000 distinct CDR3 sequences, around a sixth found once. The source was PBMCs, collected 5 to 6 days after the first yellow fever vaccination. The receptors originated from a man aged 18 to 30 who received the YFV17D yellow fever vaccine. Each CDR3 is given with its conserved first and last residue. Each record gives: CDR3 DNA, CDR3 protein, V gene, J gene, clone size, D gene. The D gene is left open where the match is weak. Where a row states a size, it is once, few, many or the class of an expanded clone; other rows omit it.

TGTGCCAGCAGCTTAGACAGGGTTCGGAGTGGCTACACCTTC,CASSLDRVRSGYTF,TRBV7-9,TRBJ1-2,-,-
TGTGCCAGCAGCTTAGGTCAGGGACTCCTCAACTATGGCTACACCTTC,CASSLGQGLLNYGYTF,TRBV7-2,TRBJ1-2,-,-
TGTGCCAGCAGGGACTCGGGACAGGGGGTGTACGAGCAGTACTTC,CASRDSGQGVYEQYF,TRBV7-2,TRBJ2-7,few,TRBD1
TGCGCCAGCAGCTTGGTCCCAACGACTAGCGGGACCGACGAGCAGTACTTC,CASSLVPTTSGTDEQYF,TRBV5-1,TRBJ2-7,few,TRBD2
TGTGCCAGCAGCTTAGGGTCCCGAGTAGGGGGGACCCAGTACTTC,CASSLGSRVGGTQYF,TRBV7-8,TRBJ2-5,-,-
TGTGCCAGCAGTCTCTCAGGACGGGGCAATCAGCCCCAGCATTTT,CASSLSGRGNQPQHF,TRBV12-3/TRBV12-4,TRBJ1-5,many,-
TGTGCCAGCAGCCCCGGACAGGGGACAACAGATACGCAGTATTTT,CASSPGQGTTDTQYF,TRBV7-2,TRBJ2-3,-,TRBD1
TGCAGCGTTGAATTGGACGGTACAGATACGCAGTATTTT,CSVELDGTDTQYF,TRBV29-1,TRBJ2-3,many,-
TGTGCCAGCAGTCACCATCAGGGGGAAGATGGCTACACCTTC,CASSHHQGEDGYTF,TRBV7-6,TRBJ1-2,-,TRBD1
TGTGCCAGCAGCTGGACAGGGTCCTACTATGGCTACACCTTC,CASSWTGSYYGYTF,TRBV14,TRBJ1-2,-,TRBD1